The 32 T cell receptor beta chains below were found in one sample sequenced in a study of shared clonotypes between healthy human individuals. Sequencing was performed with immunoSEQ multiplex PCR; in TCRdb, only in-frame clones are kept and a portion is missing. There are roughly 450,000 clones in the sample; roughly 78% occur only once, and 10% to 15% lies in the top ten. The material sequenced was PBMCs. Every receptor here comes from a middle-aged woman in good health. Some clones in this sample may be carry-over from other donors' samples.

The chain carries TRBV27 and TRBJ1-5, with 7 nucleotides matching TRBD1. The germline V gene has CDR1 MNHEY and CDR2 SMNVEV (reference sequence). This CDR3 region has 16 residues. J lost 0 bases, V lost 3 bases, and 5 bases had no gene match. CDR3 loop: CASSFKGADSNQPQHF. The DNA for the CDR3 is TGTGCCAGCAGTTTTAAGGGGGCGGATAGCAATCAGCCCCAGCATTTT.

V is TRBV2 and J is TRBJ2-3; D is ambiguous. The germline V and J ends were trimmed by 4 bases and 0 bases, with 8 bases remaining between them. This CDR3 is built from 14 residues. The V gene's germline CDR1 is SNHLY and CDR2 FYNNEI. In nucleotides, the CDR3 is TGTGCCAGCAGTGTGCGTGTTAGCACAGATACGCAGTATTTT. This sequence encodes CASSVRVSTDTQYF.

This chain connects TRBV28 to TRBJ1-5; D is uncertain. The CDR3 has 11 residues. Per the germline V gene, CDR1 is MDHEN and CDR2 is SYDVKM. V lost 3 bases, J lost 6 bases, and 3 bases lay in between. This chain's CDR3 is CASSLGQPQHF. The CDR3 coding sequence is TGTGCCAGCAGTTTGGGTCAGCCCCAGCATTTT.

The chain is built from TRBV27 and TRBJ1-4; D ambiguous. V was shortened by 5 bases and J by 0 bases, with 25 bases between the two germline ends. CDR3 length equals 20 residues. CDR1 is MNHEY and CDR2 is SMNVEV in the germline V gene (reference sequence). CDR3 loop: CASSLLKITETSATNEKLFF. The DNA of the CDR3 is TGTGCCAGCAGTCTCCTCAAGATCACAGAAACGTCTGCAACTAATGAAAAACTGTTTTTT. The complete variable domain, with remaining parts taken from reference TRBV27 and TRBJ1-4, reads EAQVTQNPRYLITVTGKKLTVTCSQNMNHEYMSWYRQDPGLGLRQIYYSMNVEVTDKGDVPEGYKVSRKEKRNFPLILESPSPNQTSLYFCASSLLKITETSATNEKLFFGSGTQLSVL.

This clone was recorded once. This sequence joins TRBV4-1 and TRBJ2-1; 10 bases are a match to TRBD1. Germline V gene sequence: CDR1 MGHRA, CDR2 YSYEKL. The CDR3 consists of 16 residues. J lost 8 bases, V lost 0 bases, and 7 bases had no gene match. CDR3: CASSQESGQGFYEQFF. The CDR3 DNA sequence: TGCGCCAGCAGCCAAGAATCGGGACAGGGGTTTTATGAGCAGTTCTTC.

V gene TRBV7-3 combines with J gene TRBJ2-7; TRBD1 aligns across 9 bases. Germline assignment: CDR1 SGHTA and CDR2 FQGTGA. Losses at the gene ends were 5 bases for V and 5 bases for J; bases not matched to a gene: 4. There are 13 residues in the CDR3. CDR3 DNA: TGTGCCAGCAGCATGACAGGGGGGGACGAGCAGTACTTC. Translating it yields CASSMTGGDEQYF.

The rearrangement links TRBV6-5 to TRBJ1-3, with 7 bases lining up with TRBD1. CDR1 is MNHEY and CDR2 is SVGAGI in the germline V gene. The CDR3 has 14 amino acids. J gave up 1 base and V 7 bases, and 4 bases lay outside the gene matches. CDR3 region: CASTRQGSGNTIYF. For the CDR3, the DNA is TGTGCCAGCACCCGACAGGGTTCTGGAAACACCATATATTTT.

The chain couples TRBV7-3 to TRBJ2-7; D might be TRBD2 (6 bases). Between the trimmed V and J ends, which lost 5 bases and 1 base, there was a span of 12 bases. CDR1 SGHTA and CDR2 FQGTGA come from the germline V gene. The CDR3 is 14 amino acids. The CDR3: CASSPSAASYEQYF. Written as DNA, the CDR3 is TGTGCCAGCAGCCCTAGCGCAGCTTCCTACGAGCAGTACTTC.

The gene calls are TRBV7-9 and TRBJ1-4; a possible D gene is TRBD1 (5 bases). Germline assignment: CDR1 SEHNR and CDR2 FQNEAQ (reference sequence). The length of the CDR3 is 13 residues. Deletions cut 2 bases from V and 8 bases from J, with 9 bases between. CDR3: CASSLQGPEKLFF. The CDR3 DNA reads TGTGCCAGCAGCTTACAGGGCCCCGAAAAACTGTTTTTT.

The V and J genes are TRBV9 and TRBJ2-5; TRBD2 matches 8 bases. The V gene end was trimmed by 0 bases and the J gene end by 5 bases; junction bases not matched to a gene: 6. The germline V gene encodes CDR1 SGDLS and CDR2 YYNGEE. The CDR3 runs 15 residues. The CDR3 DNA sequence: TGTGCCAGCAGCGTAGGAAGCGGGAGTTGGGAGACCCAGTACTTC. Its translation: CASSVGSGSWETQYF.

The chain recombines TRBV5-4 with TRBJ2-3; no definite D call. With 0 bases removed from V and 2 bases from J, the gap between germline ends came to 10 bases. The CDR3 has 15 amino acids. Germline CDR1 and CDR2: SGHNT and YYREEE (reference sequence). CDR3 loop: CASSLDPRPTDTQYF. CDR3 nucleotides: TGTGCCAGCAGCTTGGACCCGAGGCCCACAGATACGCAGTATTTT.

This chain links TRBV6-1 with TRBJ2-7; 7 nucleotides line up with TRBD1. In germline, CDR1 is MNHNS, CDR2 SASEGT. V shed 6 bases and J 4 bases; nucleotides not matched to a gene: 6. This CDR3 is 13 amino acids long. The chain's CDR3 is CASRGGQLYEQYF. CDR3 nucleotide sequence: TGTGCCAGCAGAGGGGGACAGCTTTACGAGCAGTACTTC.

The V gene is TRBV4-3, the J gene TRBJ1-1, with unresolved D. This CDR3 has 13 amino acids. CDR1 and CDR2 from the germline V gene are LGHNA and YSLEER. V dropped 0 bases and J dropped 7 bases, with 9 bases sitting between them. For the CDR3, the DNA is TGCGCCAGCAGCCAAGATGGGGTAGGTGAAGCTTTCTTT. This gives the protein CASSQDGVGEAFF.

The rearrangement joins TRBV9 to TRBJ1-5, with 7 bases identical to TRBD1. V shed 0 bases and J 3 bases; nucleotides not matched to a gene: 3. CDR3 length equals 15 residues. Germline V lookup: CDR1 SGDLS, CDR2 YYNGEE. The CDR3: CASSVAGQFNQPQHF. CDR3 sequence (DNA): TGTGCCAGCAGCGTAGCGGGACAGTTCAATCAGCCCCAGCATTTT.

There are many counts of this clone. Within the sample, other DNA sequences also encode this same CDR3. The CDR3 sequence: CASSLERQGTQPQHF. The CDR3 DNA sequence: TGTGCCAGCAGCTTGGAGCGACAGGGTACCCAGCCCCAGCATTTT. V gene TRBV5-5 combines with J gene TRBJ1-5; 7 bases agree with TRBD1. Germline lookup yields CDR1 SGHKS and CDR2 YYEKEE (reference sequence). The CDR3 spans 15 residues. Germline trimming cut 0 bases from V and 7 bases from J; bases unmatched to any gene: 7. Full variable domain (rest looked up from reference TRBV5-5 and TRBJ1-5): DAGVTQSPTHLIKTRGQQVTLRCSPISGHKSVSWYQQVLGQGPQFIFQYYEKEERGRGNFPDRFSARQFPNYSSELNVNALLLGDSALYLCASSLERQGTQPQHFGDGTRLSIL.

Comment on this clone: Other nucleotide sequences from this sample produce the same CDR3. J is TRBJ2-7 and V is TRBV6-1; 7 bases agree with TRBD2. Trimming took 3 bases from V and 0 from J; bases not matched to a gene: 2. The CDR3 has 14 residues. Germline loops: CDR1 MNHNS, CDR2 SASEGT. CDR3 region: CASSERGSSYEQYF. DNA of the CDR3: TGTGCCAGCAGTGAGCGGGGGAGCTCCTACGAGCAGTACTTC.

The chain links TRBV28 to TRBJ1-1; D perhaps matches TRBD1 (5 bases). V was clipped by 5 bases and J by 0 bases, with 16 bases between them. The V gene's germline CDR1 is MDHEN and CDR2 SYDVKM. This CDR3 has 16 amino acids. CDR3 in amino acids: CASSLGTEYMNTEAFF. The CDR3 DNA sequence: TGTGCCAGCAGTCTGGGGACTGAATACATGAACACTGAAGCTTTCTTT. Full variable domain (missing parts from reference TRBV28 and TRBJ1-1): DVKVTQSSRYLVKRTGEKVFLECVQDMDHENMFWYRQDPGLGLRLIYFSYDVKMKEKGDIPEGYSVSREKKERFSLILESASTNQTSMYLCASSLGTEYMNTEAFFGQGTRLTVV.

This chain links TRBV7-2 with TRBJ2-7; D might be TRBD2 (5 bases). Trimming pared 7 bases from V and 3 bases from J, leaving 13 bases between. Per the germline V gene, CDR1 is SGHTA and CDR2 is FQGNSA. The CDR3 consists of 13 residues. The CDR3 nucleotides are TGTGCCAGCACACAACAACGGGGCTACGAGCAGTACTTC. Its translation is CASTQQRGYEQYF. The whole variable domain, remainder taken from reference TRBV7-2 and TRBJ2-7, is GAGVSQSPSNKVTEKGKDVELRCDPISGHTALYWYRQSLGQGLEFLIYFQGNSAPDKSGLPSDRFSAERTGGSVSTLTIQRTQQEDSAVYLCASTQQRGYEQYFGPGTRLTVT.

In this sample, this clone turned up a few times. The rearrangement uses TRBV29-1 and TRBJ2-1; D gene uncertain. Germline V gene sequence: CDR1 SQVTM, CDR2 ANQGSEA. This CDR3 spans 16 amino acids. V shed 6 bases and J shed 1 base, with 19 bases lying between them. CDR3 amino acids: CSVTELGPESYNEQFF. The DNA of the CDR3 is TGCAGCGTGACTGAGCTGGGCCCTGAGTCCTACAATGAGCAGTTCTTC.

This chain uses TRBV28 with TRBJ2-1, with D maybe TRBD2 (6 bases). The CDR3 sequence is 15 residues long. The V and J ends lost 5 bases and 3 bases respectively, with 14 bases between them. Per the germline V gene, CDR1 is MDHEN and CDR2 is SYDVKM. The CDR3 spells CASSRRAGNYNEQFF. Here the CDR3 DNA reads TGTGCCAGCAGTCGGAGGGCGGGAAACTACAATGAGCAGTTCTTC.

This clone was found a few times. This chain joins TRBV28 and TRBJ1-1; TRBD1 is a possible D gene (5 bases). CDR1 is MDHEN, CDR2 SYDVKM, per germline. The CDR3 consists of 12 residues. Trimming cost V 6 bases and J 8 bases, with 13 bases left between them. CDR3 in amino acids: CASRGTWAEAFF. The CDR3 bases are TGTGCCAGCAGGGGGACGTGGGCAGAAGCTTTCTTT. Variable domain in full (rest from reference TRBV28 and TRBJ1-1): DVKVTQSSRYLVKRTGEKVFLECVQDMDHENMFWYRQDPGLGLRLIYFSYDVKMKEKGDIPEGYSVSREKKERFSLILESASTNQTSMYLCASRGTWAEAFFGQGTRLTVV.

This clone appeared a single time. CDR3 DNA sequence: TGTGCCAGCAGTTTACCAGGGGGCAAGAACACTGAAGCTTTCTTT. This sequence encodes CASSLPGGKNTEAFF. The chain uses TRBV6-5 and TRBJ1-1; 8 nucleotides agree with TRBD1. There are 15 residues in the CDR3. Germline loops: CDR1 MNHEY, CDR2 SVGAGI. With V trimmed by 4 bases and J by 1 base, 5 bases remained unmatched.

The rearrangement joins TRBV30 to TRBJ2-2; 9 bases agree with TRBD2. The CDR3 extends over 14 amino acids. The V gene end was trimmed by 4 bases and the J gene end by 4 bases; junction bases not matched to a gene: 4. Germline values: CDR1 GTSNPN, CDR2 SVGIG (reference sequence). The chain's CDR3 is CAWNSGSFTGELFF. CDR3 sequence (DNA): TGTGCCTGGAATAGCGGGAGCTTCACCGGGGAGCTGTTTTTT.

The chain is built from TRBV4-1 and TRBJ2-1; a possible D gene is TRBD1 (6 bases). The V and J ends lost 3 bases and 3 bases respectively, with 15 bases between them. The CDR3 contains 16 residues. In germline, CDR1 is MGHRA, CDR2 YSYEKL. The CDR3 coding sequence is TGCGCCAGCAGCCAGTCCTCCGGGACACTCTACAATGAGCAGTTCTTC. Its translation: CASSQSSGTLYNEQFF.

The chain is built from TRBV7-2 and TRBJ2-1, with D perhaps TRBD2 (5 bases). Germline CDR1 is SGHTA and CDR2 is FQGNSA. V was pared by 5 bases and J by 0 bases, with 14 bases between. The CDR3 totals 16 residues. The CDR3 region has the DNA TGTGCCAGCAGCGCAATTCTAGCCAGCTCCTACAATGAGCAGTTCTTC. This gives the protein CASSAILASSYNEQFF.

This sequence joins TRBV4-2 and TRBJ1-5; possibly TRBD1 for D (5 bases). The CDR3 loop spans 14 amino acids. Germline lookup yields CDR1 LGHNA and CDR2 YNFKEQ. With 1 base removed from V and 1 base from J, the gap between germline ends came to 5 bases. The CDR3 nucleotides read TGTGCCAGCAGCCAAGGGGACAGCAATCAGCCCCAGCATTTT. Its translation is CASSQGDSNQPQHF.

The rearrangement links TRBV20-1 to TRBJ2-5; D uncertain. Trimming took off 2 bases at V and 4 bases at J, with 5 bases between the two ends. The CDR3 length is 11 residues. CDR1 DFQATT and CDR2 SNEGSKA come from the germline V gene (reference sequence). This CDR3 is CSARNRETQYF. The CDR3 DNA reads TGCAGTGCTAGAAATAGAGAGACCCAGTACTTC.

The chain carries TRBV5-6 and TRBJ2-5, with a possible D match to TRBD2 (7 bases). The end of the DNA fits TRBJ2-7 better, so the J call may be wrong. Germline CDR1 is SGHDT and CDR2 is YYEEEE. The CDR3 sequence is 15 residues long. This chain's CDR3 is CASSLGPGGRYEQYF. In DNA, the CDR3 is TGTGCCAGCAGCTTGGGACCCGGGGGGCGTTACGAGCAGTACTTC.

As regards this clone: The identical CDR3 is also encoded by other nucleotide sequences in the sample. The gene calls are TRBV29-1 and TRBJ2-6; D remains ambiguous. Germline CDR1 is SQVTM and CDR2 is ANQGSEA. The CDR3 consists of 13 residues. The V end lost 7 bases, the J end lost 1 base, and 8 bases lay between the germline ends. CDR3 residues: CSAKGSGANVLTF. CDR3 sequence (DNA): TGCAGCGCCAAGGGATCTGGGGCCAACGTCCTGACTTTC. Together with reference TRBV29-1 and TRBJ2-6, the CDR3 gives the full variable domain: SAVISQKPSRDICQRGTSLTIQCQVDSQVTMMFWYRQQPGQSLTLIATANQGSEATYESGFVIDKFPISRPNLTFSTLTVSNMSPEDSSIYLCSAKGSGANVLTFGAGSRLTVL.

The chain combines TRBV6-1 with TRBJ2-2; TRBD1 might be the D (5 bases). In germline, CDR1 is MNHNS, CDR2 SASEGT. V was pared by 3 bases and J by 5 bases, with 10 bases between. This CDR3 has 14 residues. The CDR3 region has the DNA TGTGCCAGCAGTGAGGGGCCAGGAACCGGGGAGCTGTTTTTT. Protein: CASSEGPGTGELFF.

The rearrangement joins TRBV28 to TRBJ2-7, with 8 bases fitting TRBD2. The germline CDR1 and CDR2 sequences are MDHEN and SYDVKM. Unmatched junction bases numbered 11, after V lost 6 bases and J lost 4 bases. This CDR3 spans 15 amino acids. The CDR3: CASRLSGSGRYEQYF. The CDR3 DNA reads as TGTGCCAGCAGATTAAGCGGGAGCGGTCGGTACGAGCAGTACTTC.

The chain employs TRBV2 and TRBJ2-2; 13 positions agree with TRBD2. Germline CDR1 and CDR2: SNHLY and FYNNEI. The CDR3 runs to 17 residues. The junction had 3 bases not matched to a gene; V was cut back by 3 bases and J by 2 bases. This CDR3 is CASSDRTSGSNTGELFF. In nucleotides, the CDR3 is TGTGCCAGCAGTGATCGGACTAGCGGGAGTAACACCGGGGAGCTGTTTTTT. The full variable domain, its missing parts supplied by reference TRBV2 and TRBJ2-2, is EPEVTQTPSHQVTQMGQEVILRCVPISNHLYFYWYRQILGQKVEFLVSFYNNEISEKSEIFDDQFSVERPDGSNFTLKIRSTKLEDSAMYFCASSDRTSGSNTGELFFGEGSRLTVL.